A single sample is the source of the 5 T cell receptor beta chains below, sequenced in a study of blood T cell repertoires in COVID-19. The method was immunoSEQ multiplex PCR; TCRdb's version includes in-frame clones alone and lacks a portion of them. Here the sample spans 45,000 to 65,000 clones, 91% being singletons. What was sequenced was peripheral blood. Receptors originate from a human donor in a cohort sampled during active COVID-19.

Only one count was recorded for this clone. V usage is TRBV7-9 and J usage is TRBJ1-5; no firm D call. With 5 bases removed from V and 9 bases from J, the gap between germline ends came to 14 bases. The CDR3 consists of 13 residues. The V gene's germline CDR1 is SEHNR and CDR2 FQNEAQ (reference sequence). CDR3 nucleotide sequence: TGTGCCAGCAGCATCGACCCACAGACGCCCCAGCATTTT. The encoded protein is CASSIDPQTPQHF.

This chain connects TRBV7-8 to TRBJ1-1; D not certain. Germline V CDR1 and CDR2: SGHVS, FQNEAQ. The ends were cut back, 3 bases at V and 2 bases at J, with 7 bases in the middle. The CDR3 covers 13 residues. CDR3 protein: CASSFTRNTEAFF. The CDR3 DNA sequence: TGTGCCAGCAGCTTTACACGCAACACTGAAGCTTTCTTT. The full variable domain, its missing parts supplied by reference TRBV7-8 and TRBJ1-1, is GAGVSQSPRYKVAKRGQDVALRCDPISGHVSLFWYQQALGQGPEFLTYFQNEAQLDKSGLPSDRFFAERPEGSVSTLKIQRTQQEDSAVYLCASSFTRNTEAFFGQGTRLTVV.

This clone qualifies as medium-sized. In the same sample, other DNA sequences code for this CDR3. This sequence joins TRBV7-2 and TRBJ2-3; 7 bases fit TRBD2. J was trimmed by 2 bases and V by 5 bases; bases with no gene match: 7. CDR1 is SGHTA, CDR2 FQGNSA, per germline. This CDR3 has 15 residues. The CDR3, as DNA: TGTGCCAGCAGCCTGGGACTATCCTACACAGATACGCAGTATTTT. Its protein product is CASSLGLSYTDTQYF.

This clone is a singleton in its sample. The V call is TRBV7-3, the J call TRBJ2-3; a possible D gene is TRBD2 (5 bases). This CDR3 is 14 amino acids long. V was trimmed by 7 bases and J by 2 bases, leaving 13 bases between them. Germline lookup yields CDR1 SGHTA and CDR2 FQGTGA. In DNA, the CDR3 is TGTGCCAGCACCCAAGGCGGGTACACAGATACGCAGTATTTT. Its translation is CASTQGGYTDTQYF.

The sample holds a few counts of this clone. The chain employs TRBV7-9 and TRBJ2-1; no definite D call. The V and J ends lost 5 bases and 6 bases respectively, with 11 bases between them. The CDR3 is 13 residues long. Germline-derived CDR1 and CDR2 are SEHNR and FQNEAQ (reference sequence). The CDR3 protein is CASSLNLGNEQFF. The CDR3 DNA follows: TGTGCCAGCAGCCTAAATCTAGGCAATGAGCAGTTCTTC.